The source of this TCR beta chain is a study of type 1 and type 2 diabetes patients. Across the study: The whole study generated 15 million to 20 million paired-end reads. Study-wide points: Type 2 diabetes repertoires were more diverse than type 1 diabetes repertoires. Type 2 diabetes patients had few highly-expanded CD4+ clones, median one.

This clonotype was recorded once. As yet, its antigen is unknown. Each diabetic donor fulfilled classification criteria for either type 1 or type 2. V lost 6 bases to trimming and J lost 0 bases, with 17 bases between them. Germline loops: CDR1 SGHTA, CDR2 FQGNSA. This CDR3 has 16 residues. Genomic DNA was the PCR template. A primer set of 30 forward and 13 reverse primers amplified the CDR3. MiXCR, run by TCRdb on the multiplex PCR reads, gives a single entry per CDR3 protein. This sample has fewer than 300,000 distinct CDR3 sequences, with 40% to 50% found just once. The chain links TRBV7-2 to TRBJ1-2, with D unclear. The sample taken for sequencing was peripheral blood mononuclear cells (PBMCs). The source is a young man with type 2 diabetes. The CDR3 DNA follows: TGTGCCAGCAGTTTGGAGGGAAAGGGAACTAACTATGGCTACACCTTC. It yields the protein CASSLEGKGTNYGYTF.